The 22 T cell receptor beta chains in this list originate from one sample, sequenced in a study of blood T cell repertoires in COVID-19 (dated by TCRdb to the early 2020s). The method was the immunoSEQ multiplex PCR assay. Entries here come from immuneACCESS through TCRdb and include only in-frame sequences with V and J called. Some clones fail to appear in such tables; in the studies checked, an unresolved V gene covers under half of the shortfall, and the cause of the remainder is unknown. Here the sample has approximately 300,000 clones; roughly four fifths occur a single time. The ten top clones hold approximately 14% of the sample. Sequencing used peripheral blood. The receptor source for this set is a person between 65 and 79 years old with COVID-19, enrolled during active disease.

This chain links TRBV4-3 with TRBJ1-3; weak D call: TRBD1 (6 bases). Germline CDR1 is LGHNA and CDR2 is YSLEER. The CDR3 contains 17 residues. The V end was cut by 3 bases, the J end by 0 bases, with 15 bases between. The CDR3 loop reads CASSQDTGYPSGNTIYF. CDR3 DNA: TGCGCCAGCAGCCAGGATACAGGGTACCCCTCTGGAAACACCATATATTTT.

The rearrangement links TRBV15 to TRBJ1-5; no clear D gene. Per germline, CDR1 LNHNV and CDR2 YYDKDF (reference sequence). This CDR3 region has 17 residues. Trimming shortened V by 0 bases and J by 0 bases, and 12 bases separated the two germline ends. The CDR3 region is CATSRERAAYSNQPQHF. CDR3 nucleotides: TGTGCCACCAGCAGAGAGCGGGCAGCCTATAGCAATCAGCCCCAGCATTTT.

This chain links TRBV28 with TRBJ1-1; unclear D gene. Trimming took off 1 base at V and 11 bases at J, with 8 bases between the two ends. The CDR3 covers 11 residues. Looked up from germline, CDR1 is MDHEN and CDR2 is SYDVKM. The CDR3 DNA reads TGTGCCAGCAGTTTATTGTGGCGGGCTTTCTTT. Protein sequence: CASSLLWRAFF.

The gene calls are TRBV5-6 and TRBJ1-2, with D possibly TRBD1 on 5 matching bases. This CDR3 is 12 amino acids long. Germline-derived CDR1 and CDR2 are SGHDT and YYEEEE. V was trimmed by 0 bases and J by 9 bases, leaving 9 bases between them. CDR3 region: CASSLEGISYTF. CDR3 DNA: TGTGCCAGCAGCTTGGAGGGGATCAGCTACACCTTC.

The V and J genes are TRBV6-2 or TRBV6-3 and TRBJ2-7; 7 bases fit TRBD2. Unmatched junction bases numbered 7, after V lost 2 bases and J lost 6 bases. CDR3 size: 14 residues. Germline V CDR1 and CDR2: MNHEY, SVGEGT. The CDR3 reads CASSYEAGVREQYF. The CDR3 nucleotides read TGTGCCAGCAGTTACGAGGCGGGAGTGCGCGAGCAGTACTTC.

The rearrangement links TRBV7-6 to TRBJ2-7, with 14 bases that match TRBD2. The trim removed 3 bases at V and 7 bases at J, leaving 2 bases unmatched. Germline CDR1 reads SGHVS; CDR2 reads FNYEAQ. The CDR3 extends over 14 amino acids. CDR3 nucleotide sequence: TGTGCCAGCAGCTTGGGACTAGCGGGAGTTGAGCAGTACTTC. Its translation: CASSLGLAGVEQYF.

As DNA, the CDR3 is TGCGCCAGCAGCTCCGGGACAGGGGATGGCTACACCTTC. This sequence encodes CASSSGTGDGYTF. The rearrangement joins TRBV5-1 to TRBJ1-2; 10 positions match TRBD1. The germline V gene encodes CDR1 SGHRS and CDR2 YFSETQ. Trimming removed 3 bases from V and 6 bases from J; junction bases left unmatched: 2. CDR3 length: 13 amino acids.

This clone turned up a few times. Here the CDR3 reads CASSRLAGGSSGTDTQYF. CDR3 in DNA: TGCGCCAGCAGCCGACTAGCGGGAGGAAGCTCGGGCACAGATACGCAGTATTTT. This chain links TRBV4-3 with TRBJ2-3; 13 bases are a match to TRBD2. The CDR3 runs to 18 residues. Germline assignment: CDR1 LGHNA and CDR2 YSLEER. V lost 4 bases, J lost 1 base, and 8 bases stayed unmatched.

The CDR3 here is CASSQNSNQPQHF. The CDR3 DNA reads TGTGCCAGCAGCCAAAATAGCAATCAGCCCCAGCATTTT. This chain connects TRBV7-2 to TRBJ1-5; D gene unclear. V gave up 5 bases and J gave up 0 bases, with 5 bases separating them. Germline values: CDR1 SGHTA, CDR2 FQGNSA. The CDR3 spans 13 residues.

The DNA for the CDR3 is TGTGCCAGCAGCCAAGGCTGGGACTCGCACCTAAACACCTACGAGCAGTACTTC. It codes for CASSQGWDSHLNTYEQYF. V gene TRBV14 combines with J gene TRBJ2-7; the D gene is possibly TRBD2 (6 bases). Germline lookup yields CDR1 SGHDN and CDR2 FVKESK. The V and J ends lost 1 base and 2 bases respectively, with 21 bases between them. The CDR3 is made up of 18 amino acids.

The V call is TRBV7-6, the J call TRBJ2-2; tentatively, D is TRBD2 (6 bases). The CDR3 extends over 16 amino acids. The V gene's germline CDR1 is SGHVS and CDR2 FNYEAQ. The V end lost 6 bases, the J end lost 0 bases, and 14 bases lay between the germline ends. The chain's CDR3 is CASRPFSGANTGELFF. CDR3 sequence (DNA): TGTGCCAGCAGACCGTTTAGCGGCGCGAACACCGGGGAGCTGTTTTTT.

This clone was seen a single time. This chain uses TRBV10-2 with TRBJ2-3; 15 nucleotides line up with TRBD2. Trimming cost V 6 bases and J 0 bases; bases outside gene matches: 7. Per the germline V gene, CDR1 is WSHSY and CDR2 is SAAADI. CDR3 length: 18 residues. CDR3 in DNA: TGCGCCAGCAGGGAAGGGACTAGCGGGAGGACTAGCACAGATACGCAGTATTTT. As protein: CASREGTSGRTSTDTQYF.

This sequence joins TRBV14 and TRBJ1-2; D is uncertain. CDR3 size: 13 residues. Germline V gene data show CDR1 as SGHDN and CDR2 as FVKESK. Trimming stripped 4 bases from V and 2 bases from J, with 8 bases between. The CDR3 DNA reads as TGTGCCAGCAGCCCTCAGCGGAACTATGGCTACACCTTC. Translating it yields CASSPQRNYGYTF.

The rearrangement joins TRBV5-4 to TRBJ1-1; tentatively, D is TRBD1 (5 bases). This CDR3 is 14 amino acids long. V was pared by 4 bases and J by 1 base, with 11 bases between. Germline V CDR1 and CDR2: SGHNT, YYREEE (reference sequence). This chain's CDR3 is CASSRGGWNTEAFF. CDR3 DNA sequence: TGTGCCAGCAGCCGGGGGGGATGGAACACTGAAGCTTTCTTT.

The chain has TRBV25-1 and TRBJ2-7; 7 bases are a match to TRBD1. After removal of 7 bases from V and 0 bases from J, the junction contained 15 bases not matched to a gene. CDR1 and CDR2 (germline): MGHDK, SYGVNS. The length of the CDR3 is 17 residues. For the CDR3, the DNA is TGTGCCAGCACTCACAACAGGGGCGGAACCAGCTCCTACGAGCAGTACTTC. Amino acids: CASTHNRGGTSSYEQYF.

The rearrangement joins TRBV18 to TRBJ2-2, with 9 bases matching TRBD1. From germline, CDR1 is KGHSH and CDR2 LQKENI. V gave up 3 bases and J gave up 3 bases; unmatched junction bases: 2. The CDR3 is 15 amino acids. The CDR3 here is CASSPDRGYTGELFF. CDR3 in DNA: TGTGCCAGCTCACCGGACAGGGGTTACACCGGGGAGCTGTTTTTT.

The chain links TRBV6-6 to TRBJ1-1, with 8 bases lining up with TRBD1. The germline V gene encodes CDR1 MNHNY and CDR2 SVGAGI (reference sequence). The junction had 9 bases not matched to a gene; V was cut back by 5 bases and J by 1 base. This CDR3 has 16 residues. CDR3 in DNA: TGTGCCAGCAGTAGACCGGGACAGGACAAGAACACTGAAGCTTTCTTT. Translated: CASSRPGQDKNTEAFF.

This chain joins TRBV19 and TRBJ1-2, with 8 bases lining up with TRBD1. The V segment lost 5 bases and the J segment 4 bases; nucleotides outside the gene matches: 6. CDR3 size: 14 residues. Germline V gene data show CDR1 as LNHDA and CDR2 as SQIVND (reference sequence). The CDR3 here is CASSPQGQGYGYTF. The CDR3 nucleotides read TGTGCCAGTAGTCCTCAAGGACAGGGCTATGGCTACACCTTC.

The rearrangement links TRBV11-2 to TRBJ1-2, with D perhaps matching TRBD1 (6 bases). Germline CDR1 SGHAT, CDR2 FQNNGV. Trimming stripped 0 bases from V and 4 bases from J, with 12 bases between. The CDR3 has 15 residues. Here the CDR3 reads CASSLDKGVSYGYTF. As DNA, the CDR3 is TGTGCCAGCAGCTTAGATAAGGGGGTTAGCTATGGCTACACCTTC.

The V call is TRBV5-4, the J call TRBJ2-2; 11 nucleotides line up with TRBD1. After removal of 0 bases from V and 0 bases from J, the junction contained 1 base not matched to a gene. This CDR3 has 17 amino acids. CDR1 is SGHNT, CDR2 YYREEE, per germline (reference sequence). The CDR3: CASSLGDRGSNTGELFF. DNA for the CDR3: TGTGCCAGCAGCTTGGGGGACAGGGGGTCGAACACCGGGGAGCTGTTTTTT.

V gene TRBV11-2 combines with J gene TRBJ1-1; TRBD1 agrees at 7 bases. CDR1 and CDR2 (germline): SGHAT, FQNNGV. V lost 5 bases to trimming and J lost 2 bases; unmatched junction nucleotides: 14. The CDR3 extends over 17 amino acids. The CDR3 nucleotides are TGTGCCAGCAGCCATTCGGGTGACAGGGATTTAAACACTGAAGCTTTCTTT. Its translation: CASSHSGDRDLNTEAFF.

The chain links TRBV10-2 to TRBJ1-3; D is ambiguous. With 1 base removed from V and 0 bases from J, the gap between germline ends came to 10 bases. Germline CDR1 is WSHSY and CDR2 is SAAADI. There are 16 residues in the CDR3. CDR3 DNA: TGCGCCAGCAGTGAGTGGGGTAGCGGCTCTGGAAACACCATATATTTT. Protein product: CASSEWGSGSGNTIYF.